Listed here are 9 T cell receptor beta chains from one sample, sequenced in a study of monozygotic twins with inflammatory bowel disease. TCRdb processed the 5' RACE reads again and assigns one entry to each CDR3 protein, with no DNA. In all, the sample yields under 200,000 distinct CDR3 sequences. Sequencing was carried out using blood. Source of these receptors: a human donor with ulcerative colitis or Crohn's disease, or a healthy co-twin of an affected twin (not recorded which).

The gene calls are TRBV6-2 or TRBV6-3 and TRBJ2-7; TCRdb picks TRBD2, but there is no DNA to check that call. Germline CDR1 is MNHEY and CDR2 is SVGEGT. The CDR3 contains 14 residues. CDR3 loop: CASSAASGSYEQYF.

The V and J genes are TRBV10-3 and TRBJ2-4. CDR1 is ENHRY and CDR2 is SYGVKD in the germline V gene. The CDR3 length is 15 residues. The CDR3 protein is CAISDGVAAKNIQYF.

The V call is TRBV23-1, the J call TRBJ2-2; without DNA, the TCRdb call of TRBD1 cannot be checked. TRBV23-1 qualifies as an ORF whose function is uncertain. There are 16 residues in the CDR3. CDR3 in amino acids: CASSQWAGGPPGSCFF.

The chain joins TRBV6-1 to TRBJ2-1; there is no DNA to check the TCRdb D call of TRBD2. This CDR3 is 15 amino acids long. CDR1 is MNHNS, CDR2 SASEGT, per germline. CDR3: CATRRNSGRYNEQFF.

The genes are TRBV12-3 or TRBV12-4 and TRBJ1-5; TCRdb outputs TRBD1, but without DNA this stays unchecked. This CDR3 contains 18 residues. This CDR3 is CASSWEFSGGSRNQPQHF.

J is TRBJ2-1 and V is TRBV19; TCRdb selects TRBD2, and the lack of DNA leaves this call unchecked. Looked up from germline, CDR1 is LNHDA and CDR2 is SQIVND (reference sequence). The CDR3 has 14 amino acids. The CDR3 sequence is CASSRAGGPDEQFF.

V usage is TRBV20-1 and J usage is TRBJ2-5; without DNA, the TCRdb call of TRBD1 cannot be checked. The germline gives CDR1 DFQATT, CDR2 SNEGSKA (reference sequence). The CDR3 is 13 residues long. The CDR3 reads CSAGGQMEETQYF.

The rearrangement uses TRBV24-1 and TRBJ2-1; TCRdb picks TRBD1, but there is no DNA to check that call. Germline V gene lookup returns CDR1 KGHDR and CDR2 SFDVKD. The CDR3 totals 16 residues. The CDR3 spells CATSDLRTGGRREQFF.

The CDR3 sequence: CASSLAGQGPLFSSGNTIYF. V and J are TRBV5-1 and TRBJ1-3; the D call of TRBD1 rests on TCRdb alone, since no DNA is present to check it. The CDR3 loop spans 20 amino acids. Germline lookup yields CDR1 SGHRS and CDR2 YFSETQ.